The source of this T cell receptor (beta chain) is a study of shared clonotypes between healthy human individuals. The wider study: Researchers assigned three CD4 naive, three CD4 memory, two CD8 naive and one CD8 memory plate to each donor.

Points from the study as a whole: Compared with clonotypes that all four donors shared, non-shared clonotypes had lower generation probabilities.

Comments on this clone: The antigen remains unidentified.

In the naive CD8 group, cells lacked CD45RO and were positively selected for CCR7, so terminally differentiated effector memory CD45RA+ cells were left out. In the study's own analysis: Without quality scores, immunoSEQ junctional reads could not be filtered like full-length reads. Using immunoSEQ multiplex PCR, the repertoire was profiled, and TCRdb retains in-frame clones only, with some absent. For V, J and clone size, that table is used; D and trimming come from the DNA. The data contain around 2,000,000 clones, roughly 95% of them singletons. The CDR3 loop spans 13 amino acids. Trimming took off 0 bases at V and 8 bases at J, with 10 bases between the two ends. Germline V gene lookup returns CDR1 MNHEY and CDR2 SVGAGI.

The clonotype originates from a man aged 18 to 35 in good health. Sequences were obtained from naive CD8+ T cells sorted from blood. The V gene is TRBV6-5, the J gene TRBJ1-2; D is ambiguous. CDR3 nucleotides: TGTGCCAGCAGTTACTCCTCCCATGAAGGCTACACCTTC. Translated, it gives CASSYSSHEGYTF.